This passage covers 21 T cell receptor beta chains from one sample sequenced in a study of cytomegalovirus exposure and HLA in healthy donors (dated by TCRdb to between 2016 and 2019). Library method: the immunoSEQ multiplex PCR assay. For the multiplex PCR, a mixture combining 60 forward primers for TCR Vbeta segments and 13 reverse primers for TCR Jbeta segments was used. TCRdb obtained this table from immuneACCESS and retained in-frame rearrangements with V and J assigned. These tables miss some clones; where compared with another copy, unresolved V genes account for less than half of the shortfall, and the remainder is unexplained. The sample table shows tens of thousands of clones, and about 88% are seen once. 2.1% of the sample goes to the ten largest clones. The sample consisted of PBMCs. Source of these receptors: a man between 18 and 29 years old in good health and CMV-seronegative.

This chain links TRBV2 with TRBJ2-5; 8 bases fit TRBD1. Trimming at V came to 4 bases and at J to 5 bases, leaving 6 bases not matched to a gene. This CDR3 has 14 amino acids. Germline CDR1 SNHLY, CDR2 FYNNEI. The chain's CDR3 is CASSASGGRETQYF. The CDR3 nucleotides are TGTGCCAGCAGTGCATCAGGGGGCCGGGAGACCCAGTACTTC.

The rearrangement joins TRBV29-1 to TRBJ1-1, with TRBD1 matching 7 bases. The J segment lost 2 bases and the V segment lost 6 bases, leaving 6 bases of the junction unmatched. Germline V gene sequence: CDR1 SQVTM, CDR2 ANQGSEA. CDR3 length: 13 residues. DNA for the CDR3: TGCAGCGTGTCGACAGGGACAAACACTGAAGCTTTCTTT. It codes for CSVSTGTNTEAFF.

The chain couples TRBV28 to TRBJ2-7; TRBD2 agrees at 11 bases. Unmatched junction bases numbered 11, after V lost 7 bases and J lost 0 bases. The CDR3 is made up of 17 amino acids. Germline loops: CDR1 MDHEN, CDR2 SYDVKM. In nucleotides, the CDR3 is TGTGCCAGCACCTTGGGTCTAGCGGGAGGTTTCTCCTACGAGCAGTACTTC. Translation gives CASTLGLAGGFSYEQYF.

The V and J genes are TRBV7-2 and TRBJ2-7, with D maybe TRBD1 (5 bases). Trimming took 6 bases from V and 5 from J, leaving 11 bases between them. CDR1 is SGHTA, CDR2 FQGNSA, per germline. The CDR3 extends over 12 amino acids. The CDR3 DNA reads TGTGCCAGCAGTCTAAGGGGCCACGAGCAGTACTTC. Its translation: CASSLRGHEQYF.

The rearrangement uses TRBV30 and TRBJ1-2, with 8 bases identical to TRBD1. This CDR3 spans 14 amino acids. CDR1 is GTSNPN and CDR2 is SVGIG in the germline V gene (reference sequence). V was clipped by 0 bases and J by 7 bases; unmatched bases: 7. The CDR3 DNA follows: TGTGCCTGGAGTGTAAACCAGGGGGCTACTGGCTACACCTTC. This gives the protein CAWSVNQGATGYTF. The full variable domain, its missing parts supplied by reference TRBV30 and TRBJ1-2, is SQTIHQWPATLVQPVGSPLSLECTVEGTSNPNLYWYRQAAGRGLQLLFYSVGIGQISSEVPQNLSASRPQDRQFILSSKKLLLSDSGFYLCAWSVNQGATGYTFGSGTRLTVV.

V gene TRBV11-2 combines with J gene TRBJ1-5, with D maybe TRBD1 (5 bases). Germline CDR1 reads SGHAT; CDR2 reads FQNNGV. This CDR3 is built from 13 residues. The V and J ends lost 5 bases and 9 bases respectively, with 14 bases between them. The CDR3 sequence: CASSQGLARPQHF. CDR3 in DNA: TGTGCCAGCAGCCAGGGCCTTGCGAGGCCCCAGCATTTT.

CDR3 DNA: TGTGCCAGCAGCCCCGAGTCCGGGGGGCCCCAGCATTTT. It translates to CASSPESGGPQHF. The chain joins TRBV9 to TRBJ1-5; TRBD1 might be the D (5 bases). Germline V gene lookup returns CDR1 SGDLS and CDR2 YYNGEE. V lost 4 bases, J lost 9 bases, and 14 bases lay in between. The CDR3 runs to 13 residues. Filled out from reference TRBV9 and TRBJ1-5, the complete variable domain reads DSGVTQTPKHLITATGQRVTLRCSPRSGDLSVYWYQQSLDQGLQFLIQYYNGEERAKGNILERFSAQQFPDLHSELNLSSLELGDSALYFCASSPESGGPQHFGDGTRLSIL.

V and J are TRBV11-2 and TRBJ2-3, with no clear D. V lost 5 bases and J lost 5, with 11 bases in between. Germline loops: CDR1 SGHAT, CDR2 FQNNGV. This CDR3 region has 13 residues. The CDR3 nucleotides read TGTGCCAGCAGCCCCCGATCCGGAGATACGCAGTATTTT. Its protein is CASSPRSGDTQYF.

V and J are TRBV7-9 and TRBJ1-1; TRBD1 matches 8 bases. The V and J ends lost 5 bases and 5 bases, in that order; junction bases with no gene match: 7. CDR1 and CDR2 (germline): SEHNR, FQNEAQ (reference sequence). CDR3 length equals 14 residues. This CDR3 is CASSPQGARTEAFF. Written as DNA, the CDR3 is TGTGCCAGCAGCCCGCAGGGGGCGCGGACTGAAGCTTTCTTT. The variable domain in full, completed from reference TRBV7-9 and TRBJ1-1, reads DTGVSQNPRHKITKRGQNVTFRCDPISEHNRLYWYRQTLGQGPEFLTYFQNEAQLEKSRLLSDRFSAERPKGSFSTLEIQRTEQGDSAMYLCASSPQGARTEAFFGQGTRLTVV.

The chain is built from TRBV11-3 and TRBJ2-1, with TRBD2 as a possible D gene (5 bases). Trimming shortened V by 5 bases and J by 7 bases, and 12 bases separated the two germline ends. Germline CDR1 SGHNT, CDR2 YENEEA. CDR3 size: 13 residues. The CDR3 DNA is TGTGCCAGCAGCCCAGGAGGCGCGAATGAGCAGTTCTTC. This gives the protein CASSPGGANEQFF.

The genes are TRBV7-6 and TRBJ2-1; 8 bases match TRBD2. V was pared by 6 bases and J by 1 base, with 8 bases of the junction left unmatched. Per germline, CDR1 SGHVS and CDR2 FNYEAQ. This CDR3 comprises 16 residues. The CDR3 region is CASSFRASGSYNEQFF. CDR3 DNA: TGTGCCAGCAGTTTTAGGGCTAGCGGGTCCTACAATGAGCAGTTCTTC.

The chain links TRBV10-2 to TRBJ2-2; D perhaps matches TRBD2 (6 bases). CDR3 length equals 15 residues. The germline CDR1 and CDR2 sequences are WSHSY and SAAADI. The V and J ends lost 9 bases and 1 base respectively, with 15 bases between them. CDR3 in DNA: TGCGCCAGTCTAAGGGCGGGGCAGAACACCGGGGAGCTGTTTTTT. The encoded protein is CASLRAGQNTGELFF.

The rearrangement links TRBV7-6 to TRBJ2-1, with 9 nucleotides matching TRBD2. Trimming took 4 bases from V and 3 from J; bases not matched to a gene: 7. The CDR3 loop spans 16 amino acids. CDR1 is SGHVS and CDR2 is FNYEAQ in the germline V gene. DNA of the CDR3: TGTGCCAGCAGCTCACAAGCGGGAGGATACTACAATGAGCAGTTCTTC. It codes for CASSSQAGGYYNEQFF.

The CDR3 DNA is TGTGCTAGTGGTTTTCTGCAGGGGTCTGGAAACACCATATATTTT. This codes for CASGFLQGSGNTIYF. The chain recombines TRBV12-5 with TRBJ1-3, with a weak D call TRBD1 (6 bases). Per germline, CDR1 LGHNT and CDR2 FRNRAP. This CDR3 comprises 15 residues. Trimming took 3 bases from V and 1 from J, leaving 10 bases between them.

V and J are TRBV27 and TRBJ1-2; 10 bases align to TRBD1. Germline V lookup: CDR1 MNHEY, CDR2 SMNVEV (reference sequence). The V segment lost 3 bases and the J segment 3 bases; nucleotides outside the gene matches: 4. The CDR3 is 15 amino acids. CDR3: CASSFWGTGDYGYTF. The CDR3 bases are TGTGCCAGCAGTTTTTGGGGGACAGGGGACTATGGCTACACCTTC.

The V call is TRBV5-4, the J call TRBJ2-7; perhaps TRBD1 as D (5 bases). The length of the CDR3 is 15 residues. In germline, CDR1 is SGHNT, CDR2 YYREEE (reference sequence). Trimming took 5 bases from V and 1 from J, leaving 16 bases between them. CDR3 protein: CASRQDLPSSYEQYF. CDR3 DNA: TGTGCCAGCAGACAGGACCTACCTTCGTCCTACGAGCAGTACTTC.

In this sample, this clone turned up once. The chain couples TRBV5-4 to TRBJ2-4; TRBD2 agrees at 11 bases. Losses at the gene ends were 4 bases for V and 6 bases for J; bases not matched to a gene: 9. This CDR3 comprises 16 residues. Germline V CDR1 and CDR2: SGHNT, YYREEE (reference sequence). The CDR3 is CASSPRGGTSGNIQYF. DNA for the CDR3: TGTGCCAGCAGCCCCCGCGGGGGGACTAGCGGAAACATTCAGTACTTC.

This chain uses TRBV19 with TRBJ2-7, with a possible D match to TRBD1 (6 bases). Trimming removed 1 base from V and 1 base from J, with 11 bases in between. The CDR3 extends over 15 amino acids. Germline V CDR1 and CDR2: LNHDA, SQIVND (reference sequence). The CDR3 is CASSIADSHSYEQYF. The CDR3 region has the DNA TGTGCCAGTAGTATAGCGGACAGCCATTCCTACGAGCAGTACTTC.

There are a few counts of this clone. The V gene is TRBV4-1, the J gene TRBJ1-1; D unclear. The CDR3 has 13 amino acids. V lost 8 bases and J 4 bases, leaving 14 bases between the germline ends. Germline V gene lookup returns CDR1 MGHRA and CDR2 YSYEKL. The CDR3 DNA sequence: TGCGCCAGCTCCAGCGGGCGGTCCACTGAAGCTTTCTTT. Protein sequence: CASSSGRSTEAFF.

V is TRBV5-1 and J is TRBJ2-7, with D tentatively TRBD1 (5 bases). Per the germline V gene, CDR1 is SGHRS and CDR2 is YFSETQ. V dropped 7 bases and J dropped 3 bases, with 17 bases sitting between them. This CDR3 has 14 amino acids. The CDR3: CASEVGQAGYEQYF. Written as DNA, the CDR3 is TGCGCCAGCGAGGTGGGGCAAGCAGGCTACGAGCAGTACTTC.

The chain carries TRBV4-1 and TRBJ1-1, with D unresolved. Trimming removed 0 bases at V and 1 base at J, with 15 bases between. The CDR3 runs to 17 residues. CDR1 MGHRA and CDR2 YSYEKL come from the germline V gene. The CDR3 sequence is CASSQDPGGGPNTEAFF. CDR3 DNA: TGCGCCAGCAGCCAAGACCCTGGCGGAGGGCCGAACACTGAAGCTTTCTTT.